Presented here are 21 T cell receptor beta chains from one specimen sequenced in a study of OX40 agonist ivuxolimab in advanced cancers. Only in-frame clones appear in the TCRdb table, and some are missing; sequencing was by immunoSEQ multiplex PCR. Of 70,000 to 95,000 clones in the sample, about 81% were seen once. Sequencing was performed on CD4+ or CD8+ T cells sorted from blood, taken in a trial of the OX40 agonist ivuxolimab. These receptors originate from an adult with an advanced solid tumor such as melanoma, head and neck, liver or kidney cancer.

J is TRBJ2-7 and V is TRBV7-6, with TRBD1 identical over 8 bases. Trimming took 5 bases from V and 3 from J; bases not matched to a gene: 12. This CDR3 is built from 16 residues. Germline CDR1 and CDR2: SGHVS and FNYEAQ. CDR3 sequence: CASSPRQGLIGYEQYF. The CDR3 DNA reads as TGTGCCAGCAGCCCGAGACAGGGGTTAATAGGCTACGAGCAGTACTTC. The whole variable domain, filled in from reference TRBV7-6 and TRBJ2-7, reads GAGVSQSPRYKVTKRGQDVALRCDPISGHVSLYWYRQALGQGPEFLTYFNYEAQQDKSGLPNDRFSAERPEGSISTLTIQRTEQRDSAMYRCASSPRQGLIGYEQYFGPGTRLTVT.

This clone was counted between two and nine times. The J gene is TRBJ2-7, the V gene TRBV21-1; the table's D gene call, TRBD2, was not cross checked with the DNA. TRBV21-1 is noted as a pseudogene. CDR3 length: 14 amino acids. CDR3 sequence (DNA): TGTGCCAGCAGCGTGGGACTTCGCTCCTACGAGCAGTACTTC. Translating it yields CASSVGLRSYEQYF.

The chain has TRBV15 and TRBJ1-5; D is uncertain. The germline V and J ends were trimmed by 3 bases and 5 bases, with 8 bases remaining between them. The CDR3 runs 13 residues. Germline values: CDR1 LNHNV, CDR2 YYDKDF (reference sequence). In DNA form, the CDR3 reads TGTGCCACCAGCAGTGCTGGGGATCAGCCCCAGCATTTT. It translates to CATSSAGDQPQHF.

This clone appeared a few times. CDR3 nucleotide sequence: TGCGCCAGCAGCTTAGCAAGGGAAGAGACCCAGTACTTC. Protein sequence: CASSLAREETQYF. The genes are TRBV5-1 and TRBJ2-5; D gene unclear. The germline V gene has CDR1 SGHRS and CDR2 YFSETQ. This CDR3 has 13 residues. V dropped 2 bases and J dropped 3 bases, with 8 bases sitting between them.

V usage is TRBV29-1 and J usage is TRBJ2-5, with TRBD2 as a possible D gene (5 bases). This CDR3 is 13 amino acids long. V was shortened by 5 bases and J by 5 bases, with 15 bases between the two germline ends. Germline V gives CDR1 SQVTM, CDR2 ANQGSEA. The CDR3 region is CSVCPPPGETQYF. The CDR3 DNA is TGCAGCGTTTGCCCCCCCCCGGGGGAGACCCAGTACTTC.

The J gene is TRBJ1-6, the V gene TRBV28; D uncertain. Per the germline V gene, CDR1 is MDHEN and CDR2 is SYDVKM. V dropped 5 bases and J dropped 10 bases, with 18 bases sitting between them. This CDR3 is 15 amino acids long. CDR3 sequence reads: CASSGERGGGSPLHF. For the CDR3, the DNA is TGTGCCAGCAGTGGGGAGCGGGGAGGAGGGTCACCCCTCCACTTT. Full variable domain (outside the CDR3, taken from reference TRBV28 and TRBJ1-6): DVKVTQSSRYLVKRTGEKVFLECVQDMDHENMFWYRQDPGLGLRLIYFSYDVKMKEKGDIPEGYSVSREKKERFSLILESASTNQTSMYLCASSGERGGGSPLHFGNGTRLTVT.

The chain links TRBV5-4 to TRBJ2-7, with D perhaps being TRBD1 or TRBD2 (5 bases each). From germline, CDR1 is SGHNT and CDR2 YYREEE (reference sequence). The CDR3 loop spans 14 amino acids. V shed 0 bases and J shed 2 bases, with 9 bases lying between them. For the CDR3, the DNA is TGTGCCAGCAGCTTGGACGGGACGGCCTACGAGCAGTACTTC. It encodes CASSLDGTAYEQYF.

CDR3 amino acids: CASSLVAGGNTEAFF. CDR3 nucleotides: TGCGCCAGCAGCTTGGTGGCAGGCGGAAACACTGAAGCTTTCTTT. The chain has TRBV5-1 and TRBJ1-1; the D is unclear. This CDR3 is 15 amino acids long. Germline values: CDR1 SGHRS, CDR2 YFSETQ. Trimming stripped 0 bases from V and 2 bases from J, with 11 bases between.

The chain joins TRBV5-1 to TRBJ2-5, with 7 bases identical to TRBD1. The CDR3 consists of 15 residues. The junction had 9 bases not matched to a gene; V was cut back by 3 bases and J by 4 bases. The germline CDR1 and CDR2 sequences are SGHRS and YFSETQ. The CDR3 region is CASSSLTGTGETQYF. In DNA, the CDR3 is TGCGCCAGCAGCTCGTTGACAGGGACGGGAGAGACCCAGTACTTC.

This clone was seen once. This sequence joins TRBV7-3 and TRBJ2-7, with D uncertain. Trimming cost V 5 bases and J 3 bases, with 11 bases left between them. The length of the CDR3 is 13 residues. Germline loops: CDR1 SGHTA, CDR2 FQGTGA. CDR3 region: CASSLQAGYEQYF. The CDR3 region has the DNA TGTGCCAGCAGCCTCCAGGCAGGCTACGAGCAGTACTTC.

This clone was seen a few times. The CDR3 reads CASSADRFPYEQYF. The CDR3 DNA follows: TGTGCCAGCAGTGCAGACCGTTTTCCCTACGAGCAGTACTTC. The rearrangement uses TRBV6-5 and TRBJ2-7; D is ambiguous. The CDR3 totals 14 residues. The germline V gene encodes CDR1 MNHEY and CDR2 SVGAGI. The V end was cut by 5 bases, the J end by 2 bases, with 13 bases between.

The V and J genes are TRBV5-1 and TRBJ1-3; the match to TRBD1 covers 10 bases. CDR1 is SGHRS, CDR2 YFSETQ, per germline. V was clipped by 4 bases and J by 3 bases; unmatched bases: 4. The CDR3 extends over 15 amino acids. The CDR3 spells CASSGDRGSGNTIYF. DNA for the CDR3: TGCGCCAGCAGCGGGGACAGGGGTAGTGGAAACACCATATATTTT.

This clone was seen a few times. In DNA, the CDR3 is TGCGCCAGCAGCTTGACCGTAGCGGGGGGAAACACCGGGGAGCTGTTTTTT. This codes for CASSLTVAGGNTGELFF. This chain links TRBV5-1 with TRBJ2-2; TRBD2 agrees at 10 bases. The CDR3 contains 17 residues. Trimming removed 1 base from V and 2 bases from J; junction bases left unmatched: 5. Germline V gives CDR1 SGHRS, CDR2 YFSETQ.

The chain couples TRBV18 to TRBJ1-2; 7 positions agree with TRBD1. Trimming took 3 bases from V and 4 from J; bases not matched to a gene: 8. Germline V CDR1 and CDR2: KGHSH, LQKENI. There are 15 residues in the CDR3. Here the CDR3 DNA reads TGTGCCAGCTCACCCTCTGACAGGGTGGGCTATGGCTACACCTTC. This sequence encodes CASSPSDRVGYGYTF.

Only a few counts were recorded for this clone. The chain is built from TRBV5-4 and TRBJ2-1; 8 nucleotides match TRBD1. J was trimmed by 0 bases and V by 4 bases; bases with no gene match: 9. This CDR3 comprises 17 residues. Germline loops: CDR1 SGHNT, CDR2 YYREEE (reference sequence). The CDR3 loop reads CASSPPGQASSYNEQFF. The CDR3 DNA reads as TGTGCCAGCAGCCCTCCGGGACAGGCTAGCTCCTACAATGAGCAGTTCTTC.

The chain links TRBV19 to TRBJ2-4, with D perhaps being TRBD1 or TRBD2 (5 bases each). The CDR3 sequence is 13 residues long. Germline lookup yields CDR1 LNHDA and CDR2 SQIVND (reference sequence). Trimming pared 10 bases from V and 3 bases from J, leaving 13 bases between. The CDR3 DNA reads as TGTGCCACCCAGGGACCAGTCAAAAACATTCAGTACTTC. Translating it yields CATQGPVKNIQYF. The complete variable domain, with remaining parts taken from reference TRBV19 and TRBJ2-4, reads DGGITQSPKYLFRKEGQNVTLSCEQNLNHDAMYWYRQDPGQGLRLIYYSQIVNDFQKGDIAEGYSVSREKKESFPLTVTSAQKNPTAFYLCATQGPVKNIQYFGAGTRLSVL.

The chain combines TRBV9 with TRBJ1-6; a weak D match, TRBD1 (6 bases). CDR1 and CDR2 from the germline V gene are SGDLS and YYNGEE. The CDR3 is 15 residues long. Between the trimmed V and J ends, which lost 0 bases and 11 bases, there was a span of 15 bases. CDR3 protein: CASSVEETGETPLHF. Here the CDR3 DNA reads TGTGCCAGCAGCGTAGAAGAGACAGGAGAAACACCCCTCCACTTT.

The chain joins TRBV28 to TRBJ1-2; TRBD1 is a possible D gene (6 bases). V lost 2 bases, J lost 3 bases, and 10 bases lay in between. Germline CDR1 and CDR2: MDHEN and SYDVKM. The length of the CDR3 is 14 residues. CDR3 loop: CASSLGGYDYGYTF. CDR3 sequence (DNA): TGTGCCAGCAGTTTAGGGGGCTATGACTATGGCTACACCTTC.

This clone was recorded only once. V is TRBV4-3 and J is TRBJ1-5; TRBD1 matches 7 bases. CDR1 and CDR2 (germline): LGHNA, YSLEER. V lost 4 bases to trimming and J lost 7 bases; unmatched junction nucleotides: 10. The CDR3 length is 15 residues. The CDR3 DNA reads TGCGCCAGCAGCCTGAGTCGGGACAGCGACCAGCCCCAGCATTTT. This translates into CASSLSRDSDQPQHF.

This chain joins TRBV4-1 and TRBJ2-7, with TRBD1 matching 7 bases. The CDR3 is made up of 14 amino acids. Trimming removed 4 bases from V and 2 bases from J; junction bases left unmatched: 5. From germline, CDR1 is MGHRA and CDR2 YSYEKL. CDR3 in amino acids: CASSLDRSPYEQYF. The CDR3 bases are TGCGCCAGCAGCCTGGACAGGAGCCCCTACGAGCAGTACTTC.

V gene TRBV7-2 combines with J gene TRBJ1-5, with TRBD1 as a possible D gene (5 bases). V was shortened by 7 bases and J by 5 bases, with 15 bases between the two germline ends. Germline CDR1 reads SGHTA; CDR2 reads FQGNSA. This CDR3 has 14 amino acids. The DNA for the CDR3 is TGTGCCAGCACCTGGGGCCCTGCCGATCAGCCCCAGCATTTT. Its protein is CASTWGPADQPQHF.